The 21 T cell receptor beta chains reported below all come from one sample, sequenced in a study of T cells in Graves' hyperthyroidism and ophthalmopathy. Using RNA transcripts as the source, TCR beta CDR3 regions were amplified. The HTBI primer set served for first-round RT-PCR of the TCR CDR3. TCRdb used MiXCR to reprocess the multiplex PCR reads, holding one entry per CDR3 protein. This table has about 290,000 distinct CDR3 sequences, approximately 19% appearing once. Input material: blood. Every receptor here comes from a man in his fifties or sixties with Graves' ophthalmopathy.

The chain links TRBV5-1 to TRBJ2-1; 13 bases are a match to TRBD2. Germline V gene sequence: CDR1 SGHRS, CDR2 YFSETQ. The V segment lost 1 base and the J segment 7 bases; nucleotides outside the gene matches: 5. The CDR3 contains 16 residues. In DNA form, the CDR3 reads TGCGCCAGCAGCTTGACGGGGACTAGCGGGGTTAATGAGCAGTTCTTC. Amino acids: CASSLTGTSGVNEQFF.

This clonotype was counted at least ten times. The chain is built from TRBV6-2 or TRBV6-3 and TRBJ1-5, with D unresolved. The CDR3 is made up of 16 amino acids. The V end lost 0 bases, the J end lost 4 bases, and 13 bases lay between the germline ends. Germline loops: CDR1 MNHEY, CDR2 SVGEGT. This chain's CDR3 is CASSYSHRSGNQPQHF. The CDR3 DNA is TGTGCCAGCAGTTACTCGCACCGATCGGGGAATCAGCCCCAGCATTTT.

At least ten counts were recorded for this clonotype. V gene TRBV7-8 combines with J gene TRBJ2-5, with TRBD2 matching 12 bases. Germline-derived CDR1 and CDR2 are SGHVS and FQNEAQ. This CDR3 is built from 16 residues. The J segment lost 1 base and the V segment lost 2 bases, leaving 2 bases of the junction unmatched. The chain's CDR3 is CASSLSGLAGQETQYF. In DNA form, the CDR3 reads TGTGCCAGCAGCTTATCGGGACTAGCGGGCCAAGAGACCCAGTACTTC.

The sample holds many counts of this clonotype. The J gene is TRBJ2-3, the V gene TRBV13, with TRBD2 identical over 10 bases. Per the germline V gene, CDR1 is PRHDT and CDR2 is FYEKMQ (reference sequence). After removal of 5 bases from V and 4 bases from J, the junction contained 6 bases not matched to a gene. The CDR3 extends over 15 amino acids. Here the CDR3 reads CASSVSGRISDTQYF. In nucleotides, the CDR3 is TGTGCCAGCAGCGTTAGCGGGAGGATCTCAGATACGCAGTATTTT.

This clonotype was found many times. The chain links TRBV2 to TRBJ2-1; TRBD2 aligns across 10 bases. Looked up from germline, CDR1 is SNHLY and CDR2 is FYNNEI. The CDR3 spans 13 residues. The V gene end was trimmed by 8 bases and the J gene end by 9 bases; junction bases not matched to a gene: 7. CDR3 DNA sequence: TGTGCCAGCTACGGGCTAGCGGGAGCTGAGCAGTTCTTC. It specifies CASYGLAGAEQFF. Variable domain in full (rest from reference TRBV2 and TRBJ2-1): EPEVTQTPSHQVTQMGQEVILRCVPISNHLYFYWYRQILGQKVEFLVSFYNNEISEKSEIFDDQFSVERPDGSNFTLKIRSTKLEDSAMYFCASYGLAGAEQFFGPGTRLTVL.

As for this clonotype: A much larger clone differs from this one at a single base, so this may be a read error. V gene TRBV28 combines with J gene TRBJ1-5, with a possible D match to TRBD1 (5 bases). CDR3 size: 14 residues. Trimming left V 11 bases short and J 2 bases short, with 16 bases between. From germline, CDR1 is MDHEN and CDR2 SYDVKM. The CDR3 spells CAGIEGSGNQPQHF. CDR3 nucleotides: TGTGCCGGCATCGAGGGGAGTGGCAATCAGCCCCAGCATTTT.

This clonotype was seen many times. The chain joins TRBV28 to TRBJ2-3; D perhaps matches TRBD2 (5 bases). In germline, CDR1 is MDHEN, CDR2 SYDVKM. Trimming shortened V by 3 bases and J by 1 base, and 8 bases separated the two germline ends. The CDR3 runs 14 residues. This CDR3 is CASSFLSGTDTQYF. The CDR3 DNA reads TGTGCCAGCAGTTTTCTTAGCGGCACAGATACGCAGTATTTT. The whole variable domain, filled in from reference TRBV28 and TRBJ2-3, reads DVKVTQSSRYLVKRTGEKVFLECVQDMDHENMFWYRQDPGLGLRLIYFSYDVKMKEKGDIPEGYSVSREKKERFSLILESASTNQTSMYLCASSFLSGTDTQYFGPGTRLTVL.

This clonotype has a handful of counts. V usage is TRBV20-1 and J usage is TRBJ1-5, with D possibly TRBD1 on 5 matching bases. The CDR3 has 14 amino acids. Between the trimmed V and J ends, which lost 0 bases and 6 bases, there was a span of 12 bases. The germline V gene encodes CDR1 DFQATT and CDR2 SNEGSKA (reference sequence). The CDR3 coding sequence is TGCAGTGCTAGAGAGGACAAGGGAGGTCAGCCCCAGCATTTT. As protein: CSAREDKGGQPQHF.

Only a few counts were recorded for this clonotype. The chain uses TRBV20-1 and TRBJ2-5, with 12 bases lining up with TRBD2. V dropped 3 bases and J dropped 2; count of bases not matched to a gene: 13. The CDR3 is made up of 18 amino acids. The germline V gene encodes CDR1 DFQATT and CDR2 SNEGSKA (reference sequence). The CDR3 reads CSARNVDGTSGFQETQYF. DNA of the CDR3: TGCAGTGCTAGGAACGTTGACGGGACTAGCGGGTTTCAAGAGACCCAGTACTTC.

This clonotype was observed at least ten times. V gene TRBV30 combines with J gene TRBJ1-1, with 11 positions matching TRBD1. CDR3 size: 20 residues. Losses at the gene ends were 4 bases for V and 1 base for J; bases not matched to a gene: 20. CDR1 and CDR2 (germline): GTSNPN, SVGIG (reference sequence). CDR3 amino acids: CAWTQPAWDRGFGGNTEAFF. The CDR3, as DNA: TGTGCCTGGACCCAACCCGCGTGGGACAGGGGGTTTGGCGGGAACACTGAAGCTTTCTTT.

The chain employs TRBV4-2 and TRBJ2-3; D gene ambiguous. The germline gives CDR1 LGHNA, CDR2 YNFKEQ. V lost 2 bases, J lost 2 bases, and 14 bases lay in between. There are 16 residues in the CDR3. DNA for the CDR3: TGTGCCAGCAGCCAATCCGGAACTTTTTTCACAGATACGCAGTATTTT. Translation gives CASSQSGTFFTDTQYF.

This clonotype was counted many times. J is TRBJ2-2 and V is TRBV30; 12 bases align to TRBD1. Trimming took 5 bases from V and 5 from J; bases not matched to a gene: 6. Germline-derived CDR1 and CDR2 are GTSNPN and SVGIG (reference sequence). This CDR3 is 15 amino acids long. The DNA of the CDR3 is TGTGCCTGGGAGAAGGGACAGGGGGCGACCGGGGAGCTGTTTTTT. It encodes CAWEKGQGATGELFF.

The chain uses TRBV29-1 and TRBJ1-6, with 9 bases fitting TRBD1. Germline V CDR1 and CDR2: SQVTM, ANQGSEA. There are 14 residues in the CDR3. J gave up 10 bases and V 5 bases, and 9 bases lay outside the gene matches. The CDR3 here is CSVSTGGRRSPLHF. In DNA, the CDR3 is TGCAGCGTTTCAACAGGGGGCCGTCGGTCACCCCTCCACTTT.

This clonotype appeared a few times. The gene calls are TRBV5-6 and TRBJ2-2, with a tentative D call TRBD1 (5 bases). The germline CDR1 and CDR2 sequences are SGHDT and YYEEEE. Trimming took 0 bases from V and 6 from J, leaving 15 bases between them. This CDR3 has 16 residues. The CDR3 bases are TGTGCCAGCAGCTTGGCAGGGTCTCGGAGCCCCGGGGAGCTGTTTTTT. Translated: CASSLAGSRSPGELFF.

The gene calls are TRBV10-3 and TRBJ2-7; 7 bases agree with TRBD2. Germline trimming cut 8 bases from V and 7 bases from J; bases unmatched to any gene: 5. Germline V gives CDR1 ENHRY, CDR2 SYGVKD. The CDR3 is made up of 11 amino acids. Written as DNA, the CDR3 is TGTGCCATCGGGAGAGCGGGGGAGCAGTACTTC. Residues: CAIGRAGEQYF.

This clonotype was found a few times. V usage is TRBV5-8 and J usage is TRBJ1-5; D perhaps matches TRBD1 (5 bases). Germline V lookup: CDR1 SGHTS, CDR2 YDEGEE. The V end was cut by 0 bases, the J end by 4 bases, with 14 bases between. The length of the CDR3 is 16 residues. CDR3 loop: CASSLDPWQGNQPQHF. In nucleotides, the CDR3 is TGTGCCAGCAGCTTGGACCCCTGGCAGGGAAATCAGCCCCAGCATTTT.

This clonotype was detected many times. CDR3 sequence: CASSPSGSVPDTQYF. In DNA form, the CDR3 reads TGCGCCAGCAGTCCCAGCGGGAGTGTCCCAGATACGCAGTATTTT. The chain recombines TRBV5-1 with TRBJ2-3, with 8 positions matching TRBD2. This CDR3 has 15 residues. CDR1 is SGHRS and CDR2 is YFSETQ in the germline V gene. Trimming took 5 bases from V and 4 from J; bases not matched to a gene: 9.

Turning to this clonotype: Possible read error: a much larger clone is one base away. In DNA form, the CDR3 reads TGTGCCAGCAGGGGGGACAGGGGCGGCCACACCTTC. It specifies CASRGDRGGHTF. This rearrangement joins TRBV2 to TRBJ1-2; TRBD1 matches 10 bases. The CDR3 totals 12 residues. Germline-derived CDR1 and CDR2 are SNHLY and FYNNEI. The J segment lost 12 bases and the V segment lost 6 bases, leaving 7 bases of the junction unmatched.

The chain combines TRBV19 with TRBJ2-5, with TRBD2 as a possible D gene (6 bases). With 7 bases removed from V and 5 bases from J, the gap between germline ends came to 20 bases. Germline V gene lookup returns CDR1 LNHDA and CDR2 SQIVND (reference sequence). The CDR3 has 15 amino acids. CDR3 loop: CASTTLYGGPETQYF. The CDR3, as DNA: TGTGCCAGTACCACCCTCTACGGGGGTCCGGAGACCCAGTACTTC.

In nucleotides, the CDR3 is TGCAGTGCCCGTCGGACAGCCGGGTTGGTAGAGACCCAGTACTTC. It encodes CSARRTAGLVETQYF. The chain is built from TRBV20-1 and TRBJ2-5; maybe TRBD1 (6 bases). The CDR3 length is 15 residues. CDR1 and CDR2 from the germline V gene are DFQATT and SNEGSKA (reference sequence). The V end was cut by 6 bases, the J end by 4 bases, with 21 bases between.

This clonotype was detected only a few times. The CDR3 loop is CAWTLGLAVSARGNEQFF. CDR3 nucleotides: TGTGCCTGGACGTTGGGTCTAGCGGTTTCTGCTAGGGGCAATGAGCAGTTCTTC. V and J are TRBV30 and TRBJ2-1, with 7 bases matching TRBD2. The germline V gene has CDR1 GTSNPN and CDR2 SVGIG (reference sequence). CDR3 size: 18 residues. J gave up 6 bases and V 4 bases, and 21 bases lay outside the gene matches.